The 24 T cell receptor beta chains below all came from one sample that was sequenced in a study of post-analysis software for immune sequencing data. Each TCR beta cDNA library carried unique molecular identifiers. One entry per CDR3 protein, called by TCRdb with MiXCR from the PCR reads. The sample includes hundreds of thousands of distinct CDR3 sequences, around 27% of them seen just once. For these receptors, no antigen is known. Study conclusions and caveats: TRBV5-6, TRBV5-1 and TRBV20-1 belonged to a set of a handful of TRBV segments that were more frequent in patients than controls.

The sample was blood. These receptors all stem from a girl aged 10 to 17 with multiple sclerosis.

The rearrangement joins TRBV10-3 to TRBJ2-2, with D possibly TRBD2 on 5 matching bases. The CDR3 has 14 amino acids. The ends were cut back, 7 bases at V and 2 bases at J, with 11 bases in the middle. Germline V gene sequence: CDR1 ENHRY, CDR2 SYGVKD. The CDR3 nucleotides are TGTGCCATCACCAGCGGAATAAACACCGGGGAGCTGTTTTTT. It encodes CAITSGINTGELFF.

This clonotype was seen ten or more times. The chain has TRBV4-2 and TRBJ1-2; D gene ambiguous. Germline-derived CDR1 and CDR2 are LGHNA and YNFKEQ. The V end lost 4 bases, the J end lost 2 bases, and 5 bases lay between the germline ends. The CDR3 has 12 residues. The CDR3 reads CASSPGNYGYTF. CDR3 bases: TGTGCCAGCAGCCCCGGGAACTATGGCTACACCTTC.

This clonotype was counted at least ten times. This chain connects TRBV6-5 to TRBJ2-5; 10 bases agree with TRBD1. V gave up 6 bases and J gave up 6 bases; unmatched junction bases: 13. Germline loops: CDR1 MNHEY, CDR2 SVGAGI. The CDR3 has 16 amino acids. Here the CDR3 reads CASSPDPGQGLKTQYF. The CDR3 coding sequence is TGTGCCAGCAGCCCCGATCCGGGACAGGGGTTGAAGACCCAGTACTTC.

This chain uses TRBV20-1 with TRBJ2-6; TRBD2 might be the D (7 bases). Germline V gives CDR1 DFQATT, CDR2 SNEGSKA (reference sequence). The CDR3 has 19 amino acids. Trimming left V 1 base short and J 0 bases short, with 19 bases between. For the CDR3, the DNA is TGCAGTGCTAGAGCGATTCGGGGGGCATCGAGCTCTGGGGCCAACGTCCTGACTTTC. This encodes CSARAIRGASSSGANVLTF.

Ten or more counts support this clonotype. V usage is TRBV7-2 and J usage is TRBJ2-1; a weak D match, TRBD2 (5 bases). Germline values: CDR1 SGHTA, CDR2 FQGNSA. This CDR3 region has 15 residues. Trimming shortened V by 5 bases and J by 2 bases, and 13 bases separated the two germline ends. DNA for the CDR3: TGTGCCAGCAGCCCAGTGGTAGCGCCCTACAATGAGCAGTTCTTC. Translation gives CASSPVVAPYNEQFF. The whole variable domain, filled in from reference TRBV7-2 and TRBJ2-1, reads GAGVSQSPSNKVTEKGKDVELRCDPISGHTALYWYRQSLGQGLEFLIYFQGNSAPDKSGLPSDRFSAERTGGSVSTLTIQRTQQEDSAVYLCASSPVVAPYNEQFFGPGTRLTVL.

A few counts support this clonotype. The CDR3 here is CASSQEARGSTDTQYF. The DNA for the CDR3 is TGCGCCAGCAGCCAAGAGGCCCGGGGGAGCACAGATACGCAGTATTTT. The V gene is TRBV4-3, the J gene TRBJ2-3; TRBD2 is a possible D gene (6 bases). Looked up from germline, CDR1 is LGHNA and CDR2 is YSLEER. V was shortened by 0 bases and J by 0 bases, with 10 bases between the two germline ends. The CDR3 consists of 16 residues.

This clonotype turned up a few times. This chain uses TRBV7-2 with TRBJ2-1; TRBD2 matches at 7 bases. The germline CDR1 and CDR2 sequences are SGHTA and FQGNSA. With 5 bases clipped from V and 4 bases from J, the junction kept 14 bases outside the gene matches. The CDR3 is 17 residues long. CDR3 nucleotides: TGTGCCAGCAGCCCCAATCCGCGGGGGAGACAATACAATGAGCAGTTCTTC. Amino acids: CASSPNPRGRQYNEQFF.

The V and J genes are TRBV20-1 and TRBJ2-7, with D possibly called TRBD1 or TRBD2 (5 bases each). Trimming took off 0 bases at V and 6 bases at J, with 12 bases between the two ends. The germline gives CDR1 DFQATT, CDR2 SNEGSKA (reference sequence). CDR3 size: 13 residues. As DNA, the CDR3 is TGCAGTGCTAGAGACAGTGGGACCCCCGAGCAGTACTTC. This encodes CSARDSGTPEQYF.

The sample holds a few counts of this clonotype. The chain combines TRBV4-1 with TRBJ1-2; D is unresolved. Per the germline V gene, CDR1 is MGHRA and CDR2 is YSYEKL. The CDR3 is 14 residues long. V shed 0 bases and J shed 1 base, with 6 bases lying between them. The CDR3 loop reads CASSQEMDNYGYTF. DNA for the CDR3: TGCGCCAGCAGCCAAGAGATGGATAACTATGGCTACACCTTC.

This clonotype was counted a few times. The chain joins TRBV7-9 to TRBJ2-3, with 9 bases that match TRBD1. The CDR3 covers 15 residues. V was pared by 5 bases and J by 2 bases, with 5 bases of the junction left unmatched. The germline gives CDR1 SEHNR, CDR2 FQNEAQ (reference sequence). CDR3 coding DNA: TGTGCCAGCAGCCCCGGGACAGGGACCACAGATACGCAGTATTTT. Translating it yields CASSPGTGTTDTQYF.

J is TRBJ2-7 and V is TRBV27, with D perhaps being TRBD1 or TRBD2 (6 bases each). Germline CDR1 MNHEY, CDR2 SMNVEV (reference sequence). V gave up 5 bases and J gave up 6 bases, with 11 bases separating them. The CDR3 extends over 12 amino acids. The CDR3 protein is CASSTRGAEQYF. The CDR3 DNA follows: TGTGCCAGCAGTACTAGGGGGGCCGAGCAGTACTTC.

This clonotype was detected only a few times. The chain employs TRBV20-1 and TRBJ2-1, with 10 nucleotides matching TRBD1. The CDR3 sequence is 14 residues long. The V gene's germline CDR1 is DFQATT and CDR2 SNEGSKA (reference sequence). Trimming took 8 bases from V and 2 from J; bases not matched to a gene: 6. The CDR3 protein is CSSYGTGAYNEQFF. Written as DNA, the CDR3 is TGCAGTTCGTACGGGACAGGGGCCTACAATGAGCAGTTCTTC.

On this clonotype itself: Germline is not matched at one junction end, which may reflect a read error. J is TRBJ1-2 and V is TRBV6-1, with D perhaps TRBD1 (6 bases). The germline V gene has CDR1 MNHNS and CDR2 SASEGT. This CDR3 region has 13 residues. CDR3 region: CASNERGRDGYTF. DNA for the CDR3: TGTGCCAGCAATGAACGGGGGCGGGATGGCTACACCTTC.

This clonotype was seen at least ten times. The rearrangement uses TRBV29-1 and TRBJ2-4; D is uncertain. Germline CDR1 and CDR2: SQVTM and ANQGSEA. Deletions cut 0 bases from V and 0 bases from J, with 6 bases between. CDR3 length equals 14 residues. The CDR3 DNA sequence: TGCAGCGTTGAAGACCGGCTAGCCAAAAACATTCAGTACTTC. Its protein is CSVEDRLAKNIQYF.

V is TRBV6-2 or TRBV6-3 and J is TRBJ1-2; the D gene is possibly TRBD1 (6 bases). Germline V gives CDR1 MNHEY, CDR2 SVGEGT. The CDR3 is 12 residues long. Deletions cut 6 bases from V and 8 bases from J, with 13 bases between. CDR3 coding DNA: TGTGCCAGCAGGCCGGGACATACAGGCTACACCTTC. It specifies CASRPGHTGYTF.

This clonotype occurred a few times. CDR3 coding DNA: TGTGCCAGCAGCTTAGGAAGGGTCGGGGGTAACACTGAAGCTTTCTTT. It encodes CASSLGRVGGNTEAFF. The rearrangement links TRBV5-4 to TRBJ1-1; maybe TRBD1 (5 bases). The CDR3 is made up of 16 amino acids. Germline V CDR1 and CDR2: SGHNT, YYREEE (reference sequence). With 2 bases removed from V and 2 bases from J, the gap between germline ends came to 16 bases. The whole variable domain, filled in from reference TRBV5-4 and TRBJ1-1, reads ETGVTQSPTHLIKTRGQQVTLRCSSQSGHNTVSWYQQALGQGPQFIFQYYREEENGRGNFPPRFSGLQFPNYSSELNVNALELDDSALYLCASSLGRVGGNTEAFFGQGTRLTVV.

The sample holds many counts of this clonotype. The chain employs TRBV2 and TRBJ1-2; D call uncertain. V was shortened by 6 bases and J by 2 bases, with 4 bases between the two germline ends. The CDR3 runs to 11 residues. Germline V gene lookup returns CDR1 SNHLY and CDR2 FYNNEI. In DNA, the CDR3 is TGTGCCAGCAGCGACAACTATGGCTACACCTTC. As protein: CASSDNYGYTF. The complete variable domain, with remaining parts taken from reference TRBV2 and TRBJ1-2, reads EPEVTQTPSHQVTQMGQEVILRCVPISNHLYFYWYRQILGQKVEFLVSFYNNEISEKSEIFDDQFSVERPDGSNFTLKIRSTKLEDSAMYFCASSDNYGYTFGSGTRLTVV.

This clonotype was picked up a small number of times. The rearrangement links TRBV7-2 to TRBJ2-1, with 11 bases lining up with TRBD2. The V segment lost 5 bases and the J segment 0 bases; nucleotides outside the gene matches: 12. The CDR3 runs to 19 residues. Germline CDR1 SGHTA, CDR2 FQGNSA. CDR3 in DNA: TGTGCCAGCAGCCCTCAACCCGGGACTAGCGGCCACTCCTACAATGAGCAGTTCTTC. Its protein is CASSPQPGTSGHSYNEQFF.

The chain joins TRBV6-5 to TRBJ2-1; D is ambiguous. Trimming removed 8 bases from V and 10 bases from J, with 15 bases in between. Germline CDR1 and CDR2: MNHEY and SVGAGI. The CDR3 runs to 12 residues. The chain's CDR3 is CASGPPRREQFF. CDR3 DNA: TGTGCCAGCGGCCCCCCACGACGCGAGCAGTTCTTC.

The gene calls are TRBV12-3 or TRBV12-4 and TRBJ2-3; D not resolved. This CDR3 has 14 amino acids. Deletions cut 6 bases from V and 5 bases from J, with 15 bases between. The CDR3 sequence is CASRSTQRLDTQYF. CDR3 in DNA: TGTGCCAGCAGAAGCACACAGAGGCTAGATACGCAGTATTTT.

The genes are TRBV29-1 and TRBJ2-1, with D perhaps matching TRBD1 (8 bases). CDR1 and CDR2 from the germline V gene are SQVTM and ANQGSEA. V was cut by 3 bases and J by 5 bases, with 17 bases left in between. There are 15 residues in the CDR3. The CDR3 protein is CSVDRTGRVHNEQFF. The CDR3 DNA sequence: TGCAGCGTTGATAGGACAGGGAGGGTCCACAATGAGCAGTTCTTC.

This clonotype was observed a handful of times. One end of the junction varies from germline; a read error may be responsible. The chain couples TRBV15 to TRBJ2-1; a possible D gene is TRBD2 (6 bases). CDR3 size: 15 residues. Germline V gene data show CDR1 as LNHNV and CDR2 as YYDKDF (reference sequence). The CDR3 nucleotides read TGTGCCACCAGCACTAGCGCTAGCTCCTACAATGAACAGTTCTTC. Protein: CATSTSASSYNEQFF. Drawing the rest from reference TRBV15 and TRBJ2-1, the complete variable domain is DAMVIQNPRYQVTQFGKPVTLSCSQTLNHNVMYWYQQKSSQAPKLLFHYYDKDFNNEADTPDNFQSRRPNTSFCFLDIRSPGLGDTAMYLCATSTSASSYNEQFFGPGTRLTVL.

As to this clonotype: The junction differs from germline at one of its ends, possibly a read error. This CDR3 reads CATSDVGLRDRGRDTRYF. The CDR3 DNA is TGTGCCACCAGCGATGTCGGACTCCGGGACAGGGGAAGGGATACGCGGTATTTT. The chain joins TRBV15 to TRBJ2-3, with 10 bases matching TRBD1. The CDR3 has 18 amino acids. CDR1 and CDR2 (germline): LNHNV, YYDKDF (reference sequence).

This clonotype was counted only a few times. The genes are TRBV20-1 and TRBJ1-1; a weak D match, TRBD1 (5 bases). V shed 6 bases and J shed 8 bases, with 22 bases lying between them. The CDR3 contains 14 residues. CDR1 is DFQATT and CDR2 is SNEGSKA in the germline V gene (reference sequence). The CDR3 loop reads CSAKIGGLIGEAFF. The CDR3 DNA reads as TGCAGTGCCAAGATCGGGGGGTTAATTGGCGAAGCTTTCTTT.